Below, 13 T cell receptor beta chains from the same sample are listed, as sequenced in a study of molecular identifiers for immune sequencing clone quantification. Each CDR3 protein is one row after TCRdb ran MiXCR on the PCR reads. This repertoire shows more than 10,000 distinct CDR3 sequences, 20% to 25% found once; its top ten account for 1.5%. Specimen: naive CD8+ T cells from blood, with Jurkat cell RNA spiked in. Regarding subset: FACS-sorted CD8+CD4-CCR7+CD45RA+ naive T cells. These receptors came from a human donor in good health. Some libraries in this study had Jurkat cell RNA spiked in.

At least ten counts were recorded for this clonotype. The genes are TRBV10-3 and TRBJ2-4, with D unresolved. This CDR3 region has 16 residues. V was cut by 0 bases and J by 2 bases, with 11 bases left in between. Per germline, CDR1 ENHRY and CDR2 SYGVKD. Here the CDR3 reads CAISESALSPKNIQYF. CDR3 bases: TGTGCCATCAGTGAGTCCGCCCTTAGCCCCAAAAACATTCAGTACTTC.

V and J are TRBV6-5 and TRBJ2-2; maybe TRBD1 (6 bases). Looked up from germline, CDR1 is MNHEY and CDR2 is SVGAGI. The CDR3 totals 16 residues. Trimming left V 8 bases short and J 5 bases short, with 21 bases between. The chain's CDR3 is CASGSSPGHLTGELFF. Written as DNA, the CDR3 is TGTGCCAGCGGTTCCTCACCGGGACACTTAACCGGGGAGCTGTTTTTT.

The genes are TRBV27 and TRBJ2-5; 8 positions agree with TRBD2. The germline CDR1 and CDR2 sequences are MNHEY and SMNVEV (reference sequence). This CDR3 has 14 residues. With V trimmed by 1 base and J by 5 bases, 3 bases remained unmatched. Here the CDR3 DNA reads TGTGCCAGCAGTTTATTTAGCGGGGCTGAGACCCAGTACTTC. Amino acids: CASSLFSGAETQYF.

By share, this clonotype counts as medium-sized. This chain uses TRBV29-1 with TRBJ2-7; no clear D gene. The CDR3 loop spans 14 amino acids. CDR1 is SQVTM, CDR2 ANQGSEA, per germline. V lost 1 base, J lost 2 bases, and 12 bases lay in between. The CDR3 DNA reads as TGCAGCGTTGAAGCCACAGAGAATCCCTACGAGCAGTACTTC. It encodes CSVEATENPYEQYF.

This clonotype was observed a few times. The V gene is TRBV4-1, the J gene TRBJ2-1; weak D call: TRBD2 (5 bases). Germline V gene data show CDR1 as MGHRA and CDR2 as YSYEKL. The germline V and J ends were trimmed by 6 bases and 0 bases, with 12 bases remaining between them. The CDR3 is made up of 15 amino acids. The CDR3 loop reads CASRPWESSYNEQFF. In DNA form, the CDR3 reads TGCGCCAGCAGGCCGTGGGAGAGCTCCTACAATGAGCAGTTCTTC.

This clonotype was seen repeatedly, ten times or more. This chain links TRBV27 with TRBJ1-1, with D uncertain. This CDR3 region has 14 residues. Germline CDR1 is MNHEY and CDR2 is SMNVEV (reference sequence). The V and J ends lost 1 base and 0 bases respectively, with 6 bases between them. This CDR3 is CASSLFALNTEAFF. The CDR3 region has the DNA TGTGCCAGCAGTTTATTTGCCCTGAACACTGAAGCTTTCTTT.

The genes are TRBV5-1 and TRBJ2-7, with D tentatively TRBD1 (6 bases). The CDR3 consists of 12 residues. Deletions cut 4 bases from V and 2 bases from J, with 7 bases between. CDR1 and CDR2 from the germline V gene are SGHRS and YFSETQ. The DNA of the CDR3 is TGCGCCAGCAGCACAGGGCCCTACGAGCAGTACTTC. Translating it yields CASSTGPYEQYF.

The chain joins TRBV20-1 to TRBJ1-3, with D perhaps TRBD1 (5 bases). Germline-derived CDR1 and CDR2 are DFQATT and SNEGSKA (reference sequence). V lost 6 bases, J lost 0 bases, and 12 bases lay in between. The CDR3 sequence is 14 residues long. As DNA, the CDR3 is TGCAGTGCCGCCAGGGTAACCTCTGGAAACACCATATATTTT. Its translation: CSAARVTSGNTIYF.

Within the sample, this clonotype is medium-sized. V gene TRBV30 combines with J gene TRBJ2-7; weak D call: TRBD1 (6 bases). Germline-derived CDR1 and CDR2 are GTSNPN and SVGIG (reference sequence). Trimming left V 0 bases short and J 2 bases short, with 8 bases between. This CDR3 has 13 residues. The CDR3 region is CAWSVGATYEQYF. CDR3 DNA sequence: TGTGCCTGGAGTGTGGGGGCCACCTACGAGCAGTACTTC.

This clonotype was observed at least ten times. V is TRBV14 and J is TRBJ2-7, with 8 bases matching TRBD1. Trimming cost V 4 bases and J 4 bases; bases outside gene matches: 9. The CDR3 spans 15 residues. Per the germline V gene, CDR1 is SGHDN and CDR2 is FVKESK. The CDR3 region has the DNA TGTGCCAGCAGCCCAGGACAGGGTGTAAAGTACGAGCAGTACTTC. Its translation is CASSPGQGVKYEQYF.

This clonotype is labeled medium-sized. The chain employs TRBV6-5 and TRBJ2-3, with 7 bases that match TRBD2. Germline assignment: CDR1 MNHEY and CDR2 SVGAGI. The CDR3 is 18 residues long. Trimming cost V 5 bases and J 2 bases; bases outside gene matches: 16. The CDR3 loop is CASSLTRLWEGITDTQYF. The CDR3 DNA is TGTGCCAGCAGTCTCACACGGTTGTGGGAGGGCATCACAGATACGCAGTATTTT.

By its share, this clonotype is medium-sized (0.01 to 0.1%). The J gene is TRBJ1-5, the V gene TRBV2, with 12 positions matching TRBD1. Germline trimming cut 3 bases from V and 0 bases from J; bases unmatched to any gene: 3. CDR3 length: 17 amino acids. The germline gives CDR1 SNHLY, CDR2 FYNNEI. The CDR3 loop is CASSEGQGANSNQPQHF. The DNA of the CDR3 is TGTGCCAGCAGTGAGGGACAGGGGGCGAATAGCAATCAGCCCCAGCATTTT.

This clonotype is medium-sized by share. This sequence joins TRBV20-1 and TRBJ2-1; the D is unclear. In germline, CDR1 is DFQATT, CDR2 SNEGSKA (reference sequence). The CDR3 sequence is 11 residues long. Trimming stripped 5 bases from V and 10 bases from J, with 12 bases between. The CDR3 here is CSAPGAPEQFF. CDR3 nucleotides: TGCAGTGCTCCCGGCGCACCCGAGCAGTTCTTC.